The sequence of this T cell receptor beta chain was determined in a study of shared clonotypes between healthy human individuals. None of the donors, who were healthy HIV-negative adults, had recently had acute infections or vaccinations. Per germline, CDR1 SGHVS and CDR2 FNYEAQ. Trimming took 5 bases from V and 1 from J, leaving 11 bases between them. This CDR3 region has 14 residues. On this clone: Its antigen is not known.

Broader study findings: Roughly 5% of naive CD4 clonotypes were common to several donors.

Every subset's genomic DNA went evenly onto several immunoSEQ plates. Generated by immunoSEQ multiplex PCR, the TCRdb table keeps only in-frame clones and is missing some. The table includes under 1,100,000 clones, approximately 80% detected once. The specimen sequenced was memory CD4+ T cells from PBMCs. The sample's subset: CD45RA-negative fraction. This TCR was sampled from a man between 18 and 35 years old in good health. Some clones in this sample may be carry-over from other donors' samples. The chain couples TRBV7-6 to TRBJ1-1; D is undetermined. The CDR3 DNA follows: TGTGCCAGCAGCCCTGTCGCCGGGAACACTGAAGCTTTCTTT. Translated: CASSPVAGNTEAFF.